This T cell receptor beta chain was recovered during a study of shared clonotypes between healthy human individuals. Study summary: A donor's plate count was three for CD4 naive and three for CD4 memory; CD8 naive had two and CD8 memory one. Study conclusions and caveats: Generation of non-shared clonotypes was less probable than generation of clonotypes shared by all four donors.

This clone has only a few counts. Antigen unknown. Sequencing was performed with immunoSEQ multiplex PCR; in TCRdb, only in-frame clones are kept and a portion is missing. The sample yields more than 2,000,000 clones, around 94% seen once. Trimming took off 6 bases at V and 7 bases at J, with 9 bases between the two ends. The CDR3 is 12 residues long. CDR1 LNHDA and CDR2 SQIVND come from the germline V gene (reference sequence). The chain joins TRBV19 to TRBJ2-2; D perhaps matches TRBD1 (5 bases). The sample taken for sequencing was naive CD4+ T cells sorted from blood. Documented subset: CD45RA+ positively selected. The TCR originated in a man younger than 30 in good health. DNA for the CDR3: TGTGCCAGTAGCCAAGGGGTCGGGGAGCTGTTTTTT. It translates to CASSQGVGELFF.